One and the same sample provided the 31 T cell receptor beta chains below, sequenced in a study of T cell responses to AZD1222 COVID-19 vaccine. The protocol was immunoSEQ multiplex PCR, while the TCRdb copy is restricted to in-frame clones and leaves out a portion. The sample has 200,000 or so clones; 85% to 95% are singletons. This specimen was peripheral blood, taken on day 0 of MenACWY control vaccination. These receptors were taken from an adult in good health.

The gene calls are TRBV4-1 and TRBJ1-2; TRBD1 agrees at 10 bases. The CDR3 runs 16 residues. Unmatched junction bases numbered 9, after V lost 0 bases and J lost 8 bases. From germline, CDR1 is MGHRA and CDR2 YSYEKL. The CDR3 spells CASSQDRSGTGDGYTF. The CDR3 bases are TGCGCCAGCAGCCAAGACCGATCGGGGACAGGGGACGGCTACACCTTC.

This clone was detected only once. The chain links TRBV7-6 to TRBJ1-6; the D is unclear. The CDR3 contains 14 residues. The V end was cut by 4 bases, the J end by 7 bases, with 11 bases between. Germline-derived CDR1 and CDR2 are SGHVS and FNYEAQ. The CDR3 DNA follows: TGTGCCAGCAGCTCACGGGAGATGAATTCACCCCTCCACTTT. Its translation is CASSSREMNSPLHF.

This sequence joins TRBV2 and TRBJ2-7; D remains unclear. V was shortened by 7 bases and J by 0 bases, with 13 bases between the two germline ends. This CDR3 comprises 14 residues. Germline V lookup: CDR1 SNHLY, CDR2 FYNNEI. Here the CDR3 reads CASTPTRSSYEQYF. CDR3 coding DNA: TGTGCCAGCACCCCGACCCGGAGCTCCTACGAGCAGTACTTC.

The chain links TRBV7-2 to TRBJ1-1; D unresolved. V dropped 4 bases and J dropped 6 bases, with 12 bases sitting between them. CDR3 length equals 13 residues. The V gene's germline CDR1 is SGHTA and CDR2 FQGNSA. In DNA, the CDR3 is TGTGCCAGCAGCTCTCGAGTGTACGCTGAAGCTTTCTTT. Translating it yields CASSSRVYAEAFF.

This clone has a single count. The chain links TRBV30 to TRBJ1-1, with 8 bases aligning to TRBD1. The V gene's germline CDR1 is GTSNPN and CDR2 SVGIG (reference sequence). This CDR3 spans 15 amino acids. With 3 bases clipped from V and 5 bases from J, the junction kept 11 bases outside the gene matches. Here the CDR3 reads CAWRFRDRYNTEAFF. The CDR3 bases are TGTGCCTGGAGGTTCCGGGACAGGTACAATACTGAAGCTTTCTTT.

This sequence joins TRBV14 and TRBJ1-2; TRBD1 matches at 9 bases. The CDR3 extends over 14 amino acids. The V gene end was trimmed by 3 bases and the J gene end by 8 bases; junction bases not matched to a gene: 7. Germline CDR1 and CDR2: SGHDN and FVKESK. Written as DNA, the CDR3 is TGTGCCAGCAGCCAGACCAGGGGACAGGGAGGCTACACCTTC. It codes for CASSQTRGQGGYTF.

CDR3 loop: CASSLRQGWTGELFF. The DNA of the CDR3 is TGTGCCAGCAGCCTTCGCCAGGGATGGACCGGGGAGCTGTTTTTT. The J gene is TRBJ2-2, the V gene TRBV7-3; TRBD1 is a possible D gene (5 bases). The CDR3 runs 15 residues. With 5 bases removed from V and 5 bases from J, the gap between germline ends came to 15 bases. Per the germline V gene, CDR1 is SGHTA and CDR2 is FQGTGA.

V and J are TRBV4-1 and TRBJ1-1; no firm D call. CDR3 length: 14 residues. Trimming stripped 0 bases from V and 3 bases from J, with 8 bases between. Germline loops: CDR1 MGHRA, CDR2 YSYEKL. The CDR3 spells CASSQDHVDTEAFF. In nucleotides, the CDR3 is TGCGCCAGCAGCCAAGACCACGTCGACACTGAAGCTTTCTTT.

The CDR3 sequence is CASSYNRDRGDNEQFF. The CDR3, as DNA: TGTGCCAGCAGTTACAACCGGGACAGGGGCGACAATGAGCAGTTCTTC. The genes are TRBV6-5 and TRBJ2-1; TRBD1 matches 10 bases. V shed 2 bases and J 5 bases; nucleotides not matched to a gene: 6. In germline, CDR1 is MNHEY, CDR2 SVGAGI. This CDR3 region has 16 residues.

This chain uses TRBV25-1 with TRBJ1-4, with D possibly TRBD1 on 6 matching bases. In germline, CDR1 is MGHDK, CDR2 SYGVNS. Trimming cost V 5 bases and J 5 bases, with 12 bases left between them. The CDR3 is made up of 14 amino acids. The CDR3 is CASSPPTGNEKLFF. In DNA, the CDR3 is TGTGCCAGCAGTCCCCCTACAGGGAATGAAAAACTGTTTTTT.

The rearrangement uses TRBV7-8 and TRBJ1-5, with TRBD1 identical over 7 bases. Trimming cost V 1 base and J 6 bases; bases outside gene matches: 3. The CDR3 is made up of 14 amino acids. Germline V gene data show CDR1 as SGHVS and CDR2 as FQNEAQ. CDR3 DNA sequence: TGTGCCAGCAGCTTAGGGCAGGGGGTTCAGCCCCAGCATTTT. Translated, it gives CASSLGQGVQPQHF.

The chain combines TRBV6-1 with TRBJ2-3; 9 bases agree with TRBD2. After removal of 4 bases from V and 1 base from J, the junction contained 6 bases not matched to a gene. This CDR3 is 16 amino acids long. Germline V lookup: CDR1 MNHNS, CDR2 SASEGT. CDR3: CASSARLAEGTDTQYF. CDR3 coding DNA: TGTGCCAGCAGTGCTAGACTAGCGGAAGGCACAGATACGCAGTATTTT.

This clone was counted once. Other DNA sequences within the sample encode an identical CDR3. The chain couples TRBV30 to TRBJ1-6; no clear D gene. Germline V gene lookup returns CDR1 GTSNPN and CDR2 SVGIG (reference sequence). V shed 0 bases and J shed 6 bases, with 9 bases lying between them. The CDR3 has 14 amino acids. Here the CDR3 DNA reads TGTGCCTGGAGTGTACAGCCCCGTAATTCACCCCTCCACTTT. It yields the protein CAWSVQPRNSPLHF.

This clone was found a few times. The same CDR3 arises from other DNA sequences in this sample as well. This sequence joins TRBV29-1 and TRBJ1-1; maybe TRBD1 (6 bases). This CDR3 has 12 residues. V dropped 4 bases and J dropped 1 base, with 7 bases sitting between them. Per germline, CDR1 SQVTM and CDR2 ANQGSEA. CDR3 residues: CSVGGGNTEAFF. The CDR3 nucleotides read TGCAGCGTTGGAGGGGGGAACACTGAAGCTTTCTTT.

The CDR3 coding sequence is TGTGCCAGCTCACGAGACAGGGACAACTATGGCTACACCTTC. This sequence encodes CASSRDRDNYGYTF. J is TRBJ1-2 and V is TRBV18; 7 positions match TRBD1. CDR1 is KGHSH and CDR2 is LQKENI in the germline V gene. The J segment lost 2 bases and the V segment lost 4 bases, leaving 4 bases of the junction unmatched. The CDR3 is 14 residues long. The variable domain in full, with the rest retrieved from reference TRBV18 and TRBJ1-2, is NAGVMQNPRHLVRRRGQEARLRCSPMKGHSHVYWYRQLPEEGLKFMVYLQKENIIDESGMPKERFSAEFPKEGPSILRIQQVVRGDSAAYFCASSRDRDNYGYTFGSGTRLTVV.

The J gene is TRBJ2-2, the V gene TRBV5-1; D unclear. The V gene's germline CDR1 is SGHRS and CDR2 YFSETQ. V was pared by 8 bases and J by 0 bases, with 11 bases between. CDR3 size: 14 residues. CDR3 region: CASQQWTNTGELFF. CDR3 sequence (DNA): TGCGCCAGTCAACAGTGGACGAACACCGGGGAGCTGTTTTTT. Drawing the rest from reference TRBV5-1 and TRBJ2-2, the complete variable domain is KAGVTQTPRYLIKTRGQQVTLSCSPISGHRSVSWYQQTPGQGLQFLFEYFSETQRNKGNFPGRFSGRQFSNSRSEMNVSTLELGDSALYLCASQQWTNTGELFFGEGSRLTVL.

The rearrangement uses TRBV2 and TRBJ1-5; TRBD1 is a possible D gene (5 bases). CDR3 size: 15 residues. V was pared by 4 bases and J by 0 bases, with 10 bases between. Germline-derived CDR1 and CDR2 are SNHLY and FYNNEI. This CDR3 reads CASSGTQNSNQPQHF. CDR3 DNA sequence: TGTGCCAGCAGTGGGACACAAAATAGCAATCAGCCCCAGCATTTT.

Only one count was recorded for this clone. The gene calls are TRBV7-2 and TRBJ2-2; D is unclear. Germline V gives CDR1 SGHTA, CDR2 FQGNSA. V lost 0 bases and J 4 bases, leaving 6 bases between the germline ends. This CDR3 contains 14 residues. CDR3 bases: TGTGCCAGCAGCTTAGCGCTAAGCACCGGGGAGCTGTTTTTT. Its protein is CASSLALSTGELFF.

CDR3 loop: CASSSPLTNYGYTF. CDR3 bases: TGTGCCAGCAGTTCGCCATTGACAAACTATGGCTACACCTTC. This chain links TRBV6-5 with TRBJ1-2; D call uncertain. The CDR3 totals 14 residues. Trimming took off 4 bases at V and 2 bases at J, with 11 bases between the two ends. Germline-derived CDR1 and CDR2 are MNHEY and SVGAGI.

The chain carries TRBV12-2 and TRBJ2-1. TRBV12-2 is listed as a pseudogene. This CDR3 has 18 residues. CDR3: CASRLAPFKMELYNEQFF. CDR3 coding DNA: TGTGCAAGTCGCTTAGCGCCCTTTAAGATGGAACTTTACAATGAGCAGTTCTTC.

The chain employs TRBV19 and TRBJ1-1; D remains ambiguous. The CDR3 covers 15 residues. Trimming shortened V by 3 bases and J by 0 bases, and 11 bases separated the two germline ends. Germline CDR1 and CDR2: LNHDA and SQIVND (reference sequence). The CDR3 region is CASSIGQALNTEAFF. The CDR3 DNA is TGTGCCAGTAGTATTGGTCAGGCCCTGAACACTGAAGCTTTCTTT.

The rearrangement links TRBV19 to TRBJ1-2; D remains unclear. Trimming left V 2 bases short and J 6 bases short, with 13 bases between. Looked up from germline, CDR1 is LNHDA and CDR2 is SQIVND (reference sequence). The CDR3 is made up of 14 amino acids. The CDR3 here is CASSIFVGSDGYTF. CDR3 nucleotide sequence: TGTGCCAGTAGTATATTCGTGGGGTCCGATGGCTACACCTTC.

The chain employs TRBV3-1 (or the pseudogene TRBV3-2) and TRBJ1-6, with 7 positions matching TRBD1. This CDR3 has 15 residues. From germline, CDR1 is LGHDT and CDR2 YNNKEL (reference sequence). V was clipped by 5 bases and J by 3 bases; unmatched bases: 4. DNA of the CDR3: TGTGCCAGCAGCGGCCGGGACAGCTATAATTCACCCCTCCACTTT. Translated, it gives CASSGRDSYNSPLHF.

The chain carries TRBV5-4 and TRBJ2-7, with TRBD2 matching 12 bases. Trimming at V came to 3 bases and at J to 2 bases, leaving 3 bases not matched to a gene. Germline V gives CDR1 SGHNT, CDR2 YYREEE (reference sequence). The CDR3 extends over 15 amino acids. CDR3 sequence: CASSSSGGAAYEQYF. The CDR3 DNA reads TGTGCCAGCAGCTCTAGCGGGGGGGCCGCCTACGAGCAGTACTTC.

The V and J genes are TRBV6-5 and TRBJ1-2; D might be TRBD1 (5 bases). The CDR3 has 12 amino acids. CDR1 is MNHEY and CDR2 is SVGAGI in the germline V gene. Trimming left V 8 bases short and J 4 bases short, with 11 bases between. Here the CDR3 reads CASWGWSYGYTF. The DNA of the CDR3 is TGTGCCAGCTGGGGGTGGTCCTATGGCTACACCTTC.

This rearrangement joins TRBV29-1 to TRBJ1-1; D unclear. V was clipped by 7 bases and J by 12 bases, with 9 bases between them. The CDR3 spans 8 residues. CDR1 is SQVTM and CDR2 is ANQGSEA in the germline V gene. DNA for the CDR3: TGCAGCGCCCATTATCCTTTCTTT. This gives the protein CSAHYPFF. The variable domain in full, completed from reference TRBV29-1 and TRBJ1-1, reads SAVISQKPSRDICQRGTSLTIQCQVDSQVTMMFWYRQQPGQSLTLIATANQGSEATYESGFVIDKFPISRPNLTFSTLTVSNMSPEDSSIYLCSAHYPFFGQGTRLTVV.

The chain couples TRBV2 to TRBJ1-5, with TRBD1 matching 10 bases. Looked up from germline, CDR1 is SNHLY and CDR2 is FYNNEI. There are 16 residues in the CDR3. The J segment lost 7 bases and the V segment lost 4 bases, leaving 10 bases of the junction unmatched. This CDR3 is CASSGMGQGNGQPQHF. The CDR3 DNA sequence: TGTGCCAGCAGTGGGATGGGACAGGGGAACGGGCAGCCCCAGCATTTT.

CDR3 region: CASGRQETQYF. CDR3 bases: TGTGCCAGCGGCAGACAAGAGACCCAGTACTTC. The chain is built from TRBV2 and TRBJ2-5; D is unresolved. The length of the CDR3 is 11 residues. Germline loops: CDR1 SNHLY, CDR2 FYNNEI. V lost 8 bases and J 2 bases, leaving 6 bases between the germline ends.

This sequence joins TRBV2 and TRBJ1-6; TRBD1 might be the D (5 bases). CDR1 is SNHLY, CDR2 FYNNEI, per germline. The CDR3 covers 14 residues. V lost 2 bases, J lost 5 bases, and 7 bases lay in between. CDR3 nucleotide sequence: TGTGCCAGCAGTGAACAGGGTAATAATTCACCCCTCCACTTT. This sequence encodes CASSEQGNNSPLHF.

This chain joins TRBV2 and TRBJ2-7; 7 nucleotides align to TRBD1. J lost 0 bases, V lost 6 bases, and 2 bases had no gene match. Looked up from germline, CDR1 is SNHLY and CDR2 is FYNNEI. The CDR3 loop spans 13 amino acids. Here the CDR3 reads CASRGTASYEQYF. DNA of the CDR3: TGTGCCAGCAGAGGGACAGCCTCCTACGAGCAGTACTTC.

The CDR3 loop reads CASTLAGGGETQYF. DNA for the CDR3: TGTGCCAGCACCCTTGCTGGAGGCGGAGAGACCCAGTACTTC. This rearrangement joins TRBV6-5 to TRBJ2-5, with D possibly TRBD2 on 5 matching bases. Trimming shortened V by 7 bases and J by 4 bases, and 16 bases separated the two germline ends. The CDR3 has 14 amino acids. The germline gives CDR1 MNHEY, CDR2 SVGAGI.